Listed below are T cell receptor beta chains from one sample, sequenced in a study of shared clonotypes between healthy human individuals. TCRdb's table, derived via immunoSEQ multiplex PCR, lists solely in-frame clones and lacks some. The sample records more than 2 million clones, just under 95% being singletons. Sequencing was carried out using naive CD8+ T cells sorted from blood. These receptors were collected from a man younger than 35 in good health. The CDR3 runs from the conserved cysteine through the conserved F or W. Each record gives: V gene, J gene, clone size, D gene, CDR3 DNA, CDR3 protein. D genes are given only for firm matches. The listing skips clone size in some rows; elsewhere it reads once, few, many or a size class.

TRBV7-9	TRBJ2-1	-	-	TGTGCCAGCAGCTCCTCAGGAGGGGCTTCGCATGAGCAGTTCTTC	CASSSSGGASHEQFF
TRBV6-1	TRBJ2-3	-	-	TGTGCCAGCAGAGAACTAATTAATGACGCAGATACGCAGTATTTT	CASRELINDADTQYF
TRBV5-6	TRBJ2-7	-	TRBD1	TGTGCCAGCAGAGAACCGGGACAGGGGGACTACGAGCAGTACTTC	CASREPGQGDYEQYF
TRBV29-1	TRBJ1-1	-	-	TGCAGCGTTGACACAGGGAGCACTGAAGCTTTCTTT	CSVDTGSTEAFF
TRBV5-1	TRBJ2-1	-	-	TGCGCCAGCAGCTTGCGGGGAGGTCAGATTAGCTCCTACAATGAGCAGTTCTTC	CASSLRGGQISSYNEQFF
TRBV5-1	TRBJ2-1	once	-	TGCGCCAGCAGCTTCGTTACTAGTGGCTACAATGAGCAGTTCTTC	CASSFVTSGYNEQFF
TRBV13	TRBJ2-1	-	-	TGTGCCAGCAGGGACGTTGGTAGTCTGAATGAGCAGTTCTTC	CASRDVGSLNEQFF
TRBV30	TRBJ1-1	-	TRBD1	TGTGCCTGGGGGGGGACAGGAGAAGCTTTCTTT	CAWGGTGEAFF
TRBV12-5	TRBJ2-1	-	-	TGTGCTAGTGGCCGTGATCTTTACAATGAGCAGTTCTTC	CASGRDLYNEQFF
TRBV11-2	TRBJ2-3	-	TRBD2	TGTGCCAGCAGCGGACTAGCGGGAGGCACAGATACGCAGTATTTT	CASSGLAGGTDTQYF
TRBV7-9	TRBJ1-4	-	TRBD1	TGTGCCAGCAGCGCACGATATGGACAGGCCGAAAATGAAAAACTGTTTTTT	CASSARYGQAENEKLFF
TRBV13	TRBJ2-5	-	TRBD1	TGTGCCAGCAGCTTAGAGGGGGGACAGGGCAAAGAGACCCAGTACTTC	CASSLEGGQGKETQYF
TRBV5-1	TRBJ2-7	-	-	TGCGCCAGCAGCTTGGTTACGGGATCCTACGAGCAGTACTTC	CASSLVTGSYEQYF
TRBV5-8	TRBJ2-7	-	TRBD2	TGTGCCAGCAGCCCGGGGCCTAGCGGGAGTGGTTACGAGCAGTACTTC	CASSPGPSGSGYEQYF
TRBV9	TRBJ2-7	-	-	TGTGCCAGCAGCCCAAGCGGAGACTACGAGCAGTACTTC	CASSPSGDYEQYF
TRBV7-9	TRBJ1-1	-	-	TGTGCCAGCAGCTTTGGAGGCTCGGTCACTGAAGCTTTCTTT	CASSFGGSVTEAFF
TRBV4-3	TRBJ1-6	-	TRBD1	TGCGCCAGCAGGAGGGACAGCGAGTATAATTCACCCCTCCACTTT	CASRRDSEYNSPLHF
TRBV4-3	TRBJ1-2	-	TRBD1	TGCGCCAGCAGCCTAGATTGGGATGGGACAGACAATGTCTATGGCTACACCTTC	CASSLDWDGTDNVYGYTF
TRBV4-1	TRBJ2-7	-	TRBD2	TGCGCCAGCAGCCAAAAATCCGGGACTAGTGGGTACGAGCAGTACTTC	CASSQKSGTSGYEQYF
TRBV28	TRBJ2-3	-	-	TGTGCCAGCAGTTTAAGAGCGACAGATACGCAGTATTTT	CASSLRATDTQYF
TRBV7-8	TRBJ2-1	-	TRBD2	TGTGCCAGCAGCTCTGGGACTAGTGAGCAGTTCTTC	CASSSGTSEQFF
TRBV29-1	TRBJ2-5	once	-	TGCAGCGTTGAACGAGGGGTGACAGCGCAAGAGACCCAGTACTTC	CSVERGVTAQETQYF
TRBV29-1	TRBJ2-7	-	-	TGCAGCGTTGACGGGACTTCCAGCTCCTACGAGCAGTACTTC	CSVDGTSSSYEQYF
TRBV10-1	TRBJ1-6	-	-	TGCGCCAGCAGTGAGTGGGGGCAAAATTCACCCCTCCACTTT	CASSEWGQNSPLHF
TRBV11-2	TRBJ2-3	-	TRBD2	TGTGCCAGCAGCTTAGAACTAGCGGGAGCGGATACGCAGTATTTT	CASSLELAGADTQYF
TRBV4-1	TRBJ2-7	-	TRBD2	TGCGCCAGCAGCCAGTATAGCGGGAGTTACGAGCAGTACTTC	CASSQYSGSYEQYF
TRBV7-8	TRBJ2-7	-	-	TGTGCCAGCAGCTTGGCCTCAGGAGGTCGAGCCGCCTACGAGCAGTACTTC	CASSLASGGRAAYEQYF
TRBV7-6	TRBJ2-2	-	TRBD2	TGTGCCAGCAGCTTACGGGCCGGGCTAGCGGGAGTTGACGGGGAGCTGTTTTTT	CASSLRAGLAGVDGELFF
TRBV13	TRBJ2-7	once	TRBD2	TGTGCCAGCAGCTTAATTAACGCGGGGGAGGGCGAGCAGTACTTC	CASSLINAGEGEQYF
TRBV28	TRBJ2-6	-	TRBD1	TGTGCCAGCAGTTTAGGGACAGGGGAACCTGGGGCCAACGTCCTGACTTTC	CASSLGTGEPGANVLTF
TRBV27	TRBJ2-1	-	TRBD2	TGTGCCAGCAGTTTACGGGAGGGCCTCTACAATGAGCAGTTCTTC	CASSLREGLYNEQFF
TRBV27	TRBJ2-7	-	-	TGTGCCAGCAGTTCAATGAACGAGCAGTACTTC	CASSSMNEQYF
TRBV4-1	TRBJ2-7	once	TRBD2	TGCGCCAGCAGCCTCGGGGTAGCGGGAGCCTACGAGCAGTACTTC	CASSLGVAGAYEQYF
TRBV7-2	TRBJ2-7	-	-	TGTGCCAGCAGCCTCACAGGGAACCCACTCTACGAGCAGTACTTC	CASSLTGNPLYEQYF
TRBV13	TRBJ2-7	-	-	TGTGCCAGCAGCCCTCAAAGTTCCGCCTACGAGCAGTACTTC	CASSPQSSAYEQYF
TRBV4-1	TRBJ2-7	-	-	TGCGCCAGCAGCCGGGACGGGGGATCCTACGAGCAGTACTTC	CASSRDGGSYEQYF
TRBV5-1	TRBJ1-1	once	-	TGCGCCAGCAGCTTGGGCGCGAAAAGCGTGAACACTGAAGCTTTCTTT	CASSLGAKSVNTEAFF
TRBV5-6	TRBJ2-7	-	-	TGTGCCAGCAGCTTGTGGCTGGGGTACGAGCAGTACTTC	CASSLWLGYEQYF
TRBV6-1	TRBJ2-3	-	-	TGTGCCAGCAGTAACGGCGATACGCAGTATTTT	CASSNGDTQYF
TRBV7-8	TRBJ2-7	-	-	TGTGCCAGCAGCTTAGCGGGAGGCAGCTACGAGCAGTACTTC	CASSLAGGSYEQYF